The present entry profiles one TCR beta chain with its context. Sequencing was performed with immunoSEQ multiplex PCR; in TCRdb, only in-frame clones are kept and a portion is missing. The data contain some 180,000 clones, approximately 91% of them seen just once; the ten biggest clones take up 4.5% to 5%. The data belong to a study of blood T cell repertoires in COVID-19. Overall study: PBMCs, B-cell-depleted T cells, or T cells were the source of the cDNA or gDNA that made up the material.

The CDR3 totals 13 residues. The germline V and J ends were trimmed by 2 bases and 6 bases, with 11 bases remaining between them. Germline V CDR1 and CDR2: MNHEY, SVGEGT. The sequencing sample was made of peripheral blood. This sequence joins TRBV6-2 or TRBV6-3 and TRBJ2-7; D not certain. This TCR was recovered from a man aged 18 to 29 with COVID-19, enrolled during active disease. The DNA of the CDR3 is TGTGCCAGCAGTTACCCCCTCCCAGGCGAGCAGTACTTC. Translated, it gives CASSYPLPGEQYF.